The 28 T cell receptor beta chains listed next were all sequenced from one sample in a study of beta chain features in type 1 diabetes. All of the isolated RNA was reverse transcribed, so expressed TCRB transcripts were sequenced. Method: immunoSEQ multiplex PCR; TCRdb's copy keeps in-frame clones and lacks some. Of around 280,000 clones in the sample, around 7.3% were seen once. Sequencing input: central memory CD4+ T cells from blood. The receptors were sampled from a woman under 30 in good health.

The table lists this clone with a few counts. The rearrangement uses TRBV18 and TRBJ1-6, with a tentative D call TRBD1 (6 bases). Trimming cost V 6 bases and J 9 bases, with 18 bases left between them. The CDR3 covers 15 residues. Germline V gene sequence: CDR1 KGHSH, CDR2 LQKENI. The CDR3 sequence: CASSLKQGIGSPLHF. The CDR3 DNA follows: TGTGCCAGCTCCCTTAAACAGGGAATCGGTTCACCCCTCCACTTT.

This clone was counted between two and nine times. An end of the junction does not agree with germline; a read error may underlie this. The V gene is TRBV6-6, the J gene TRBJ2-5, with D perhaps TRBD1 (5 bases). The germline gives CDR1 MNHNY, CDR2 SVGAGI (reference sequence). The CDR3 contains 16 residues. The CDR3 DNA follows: TGTGCCAGCAGTCACTCCCAGGACATAAACCAAGAGACCCAGTACTTC. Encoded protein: CASSHSQDINQETQYF.

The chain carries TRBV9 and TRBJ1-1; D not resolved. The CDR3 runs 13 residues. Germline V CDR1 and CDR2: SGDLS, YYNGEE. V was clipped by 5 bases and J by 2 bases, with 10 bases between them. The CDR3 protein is CASRRDLNTEAFF. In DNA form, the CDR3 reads TGTGCCAGCAGAAGAGACCTAAACACTGAAGCTTTCTTT.

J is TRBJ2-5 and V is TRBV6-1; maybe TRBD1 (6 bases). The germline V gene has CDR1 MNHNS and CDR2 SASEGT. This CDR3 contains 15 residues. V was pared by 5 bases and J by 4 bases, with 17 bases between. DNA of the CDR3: TGTGCCAGCAGTTTACGCTTCGACAGGTTAGAGACCCAGTACTTC. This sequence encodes CASSLRFDRLETQYF.

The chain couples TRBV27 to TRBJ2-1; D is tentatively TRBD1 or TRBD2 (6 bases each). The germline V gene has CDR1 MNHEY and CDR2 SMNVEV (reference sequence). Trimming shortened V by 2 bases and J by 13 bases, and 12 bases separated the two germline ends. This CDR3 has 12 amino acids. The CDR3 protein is CASSLQGRDQFF. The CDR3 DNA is TGTGCCAGCAGTTTACAGGGGCGGGACCAGTTCTTC.

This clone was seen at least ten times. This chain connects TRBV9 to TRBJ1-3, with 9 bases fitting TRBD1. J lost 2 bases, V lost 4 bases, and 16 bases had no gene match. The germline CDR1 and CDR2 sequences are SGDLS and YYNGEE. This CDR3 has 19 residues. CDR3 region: CASSPQVTGGARAGNTIYF. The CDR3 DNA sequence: TGTGCCAGCAGCCCGCAAGTTACAGGGGGCGCGCGGGCTGGAAACACCATATATTTT.

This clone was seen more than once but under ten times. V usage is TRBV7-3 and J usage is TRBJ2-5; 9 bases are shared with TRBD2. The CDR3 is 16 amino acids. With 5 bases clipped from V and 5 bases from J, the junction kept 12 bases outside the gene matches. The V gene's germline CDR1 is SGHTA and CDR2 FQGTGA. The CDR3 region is CASSLSRASGIETQYF. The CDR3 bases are TGTGCCAGCAGCCTAAGTAGGGCTAGCGGGATTGAGACCCAGTACTTC.

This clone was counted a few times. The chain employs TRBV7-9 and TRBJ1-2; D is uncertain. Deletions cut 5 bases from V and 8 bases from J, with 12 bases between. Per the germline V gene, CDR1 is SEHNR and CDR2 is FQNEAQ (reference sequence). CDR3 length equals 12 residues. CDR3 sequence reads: CASSLKAEGYTF. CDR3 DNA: TGTGCCAGCAGCCTCAAGGCGGAGGGCTACACCTTC.

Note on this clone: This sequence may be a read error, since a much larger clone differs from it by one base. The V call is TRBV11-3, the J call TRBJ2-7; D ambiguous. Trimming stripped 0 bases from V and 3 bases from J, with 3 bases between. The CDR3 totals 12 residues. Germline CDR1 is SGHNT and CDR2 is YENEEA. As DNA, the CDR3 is TGTGCCAGCAGCTTAGACCGCTACGAGCAGTACTTC. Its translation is CASSLDRYEQYF.

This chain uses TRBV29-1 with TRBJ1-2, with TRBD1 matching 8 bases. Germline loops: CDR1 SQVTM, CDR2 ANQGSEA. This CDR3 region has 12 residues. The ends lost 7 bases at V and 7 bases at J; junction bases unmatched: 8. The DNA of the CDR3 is TGCAGCGCAGGGGACAGGATATCTGGCTACACCTTC. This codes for CSAGDRISGYTF. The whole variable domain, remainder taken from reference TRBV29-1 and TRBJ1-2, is SAVISQKPSRDICQRGTSLTIQCQVDSQVTMMFWYRQQPGQSLTLIATANQGSEATYESGFVIDKFPISRPNLTFSTLTVSNMSPEDSSIYLCSAGDRISGYTFGSGTRLTVV.

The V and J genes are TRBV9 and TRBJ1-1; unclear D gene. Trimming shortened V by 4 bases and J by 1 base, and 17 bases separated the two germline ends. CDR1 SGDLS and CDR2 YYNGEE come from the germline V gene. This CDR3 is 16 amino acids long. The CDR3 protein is CASSPRPAAANTEAFF. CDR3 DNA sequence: TGTGCCAGCAGCCCTCGGCCAGCCGCTGCGAACACTGAAGCTTTCTTT.

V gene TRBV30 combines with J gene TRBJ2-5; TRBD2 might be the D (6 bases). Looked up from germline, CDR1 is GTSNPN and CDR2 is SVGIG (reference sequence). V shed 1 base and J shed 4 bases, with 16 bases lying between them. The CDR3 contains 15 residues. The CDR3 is CAWSAAGGRRETQYF. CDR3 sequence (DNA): TGTGCCTGGAGTGCAGCAGGAGGGAGAAGAGAGACCCAGTACTTC.

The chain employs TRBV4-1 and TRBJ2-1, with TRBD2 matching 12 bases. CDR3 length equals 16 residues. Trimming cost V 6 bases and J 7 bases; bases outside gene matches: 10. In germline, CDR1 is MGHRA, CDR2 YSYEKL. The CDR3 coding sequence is TGCGCCAGCAGTCAACTAAGGACTAGCGGGAAAAATGAGCAGTTCTTC. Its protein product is CASSQLRTSGKNEQFF.

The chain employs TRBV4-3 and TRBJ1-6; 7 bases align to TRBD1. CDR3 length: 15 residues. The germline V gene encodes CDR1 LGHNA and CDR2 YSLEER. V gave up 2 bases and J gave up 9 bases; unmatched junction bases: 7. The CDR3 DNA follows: TGCGCCAGCAGCCAACTCCGGGACAGCGGTTCACCCCTCCACTTT. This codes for CASSQLRDSGSPLHF.

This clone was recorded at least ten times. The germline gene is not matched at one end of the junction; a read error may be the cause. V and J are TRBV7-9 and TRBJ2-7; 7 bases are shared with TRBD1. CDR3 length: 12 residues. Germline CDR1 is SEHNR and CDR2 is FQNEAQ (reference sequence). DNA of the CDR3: TGTGCCAGCAGCTTCCCACTGGGACAGCCAAACTTC. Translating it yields CASSFPLGQPNF.

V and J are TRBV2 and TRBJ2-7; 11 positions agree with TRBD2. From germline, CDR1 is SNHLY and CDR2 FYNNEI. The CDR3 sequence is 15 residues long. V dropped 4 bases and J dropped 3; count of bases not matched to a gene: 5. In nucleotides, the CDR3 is TGTGCCAGCAGTGGGGGACTAGCGGCCTACTACGAGCAGTACTTC. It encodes CASSGGLAAYYEQYF.

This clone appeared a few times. CDR3 residues: CASSLTGVEQFF. The CDR3 region has the DNA TGTGCCAGCAGTTTAACAGGGGTAGAGCAGTTCTTC. The chain is built from TRBV7-2 and TRBJ2-1; 7 positions match TRBD1. The CDR3 has 12 residues. Germline values: CDR1 SGHTA, CDR2 FQGNSA. The trim removed 6 bases at V and 10 bases at J, leaving 6 bases unmatched.

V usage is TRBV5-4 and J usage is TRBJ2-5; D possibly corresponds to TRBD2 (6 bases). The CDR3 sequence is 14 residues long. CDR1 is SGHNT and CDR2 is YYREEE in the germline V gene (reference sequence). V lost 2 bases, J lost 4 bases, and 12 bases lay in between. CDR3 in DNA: TGTGCCAGCAGCTTCGGAGGGCGACTAGAGACCCAGTACTTC. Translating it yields CASSFGGRLETQYF.

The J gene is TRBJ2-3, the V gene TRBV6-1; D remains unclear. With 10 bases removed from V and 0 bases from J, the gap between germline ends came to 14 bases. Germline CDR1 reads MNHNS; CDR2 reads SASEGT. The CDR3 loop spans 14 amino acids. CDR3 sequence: CAISRSRSTDTQYF. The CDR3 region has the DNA TGTGCCATCTCTCGAAGCAGAAGCACAGATACGCAGTATTTT.

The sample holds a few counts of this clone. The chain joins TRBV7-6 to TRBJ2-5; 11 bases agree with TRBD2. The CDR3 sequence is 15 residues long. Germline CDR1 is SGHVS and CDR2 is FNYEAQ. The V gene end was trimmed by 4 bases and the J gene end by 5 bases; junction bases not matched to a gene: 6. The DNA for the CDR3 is TGTGCCAGCAGCTCCTCTAGCGGGGGGAGGGAGACCCAGTACTTC. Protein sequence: CASSSSSGGRETQYF.

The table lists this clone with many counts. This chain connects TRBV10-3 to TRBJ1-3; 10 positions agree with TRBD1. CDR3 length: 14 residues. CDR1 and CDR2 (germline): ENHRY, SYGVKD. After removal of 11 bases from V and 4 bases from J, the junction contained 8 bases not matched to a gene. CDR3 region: CAATGTGVGNTIYF. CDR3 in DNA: TGTGCCGCTACCGGGACAGGGGTCGGAAACACCATATATTTT.

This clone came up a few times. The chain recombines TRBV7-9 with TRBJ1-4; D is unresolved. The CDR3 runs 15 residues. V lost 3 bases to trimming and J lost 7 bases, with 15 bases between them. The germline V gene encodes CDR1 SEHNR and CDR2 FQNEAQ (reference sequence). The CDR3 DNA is TGTGCCAGCAGCTTGGAAGGAACTTGGGGTGAAAAACTGTTTTTT. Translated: CASSLEGTWGEKLFF.

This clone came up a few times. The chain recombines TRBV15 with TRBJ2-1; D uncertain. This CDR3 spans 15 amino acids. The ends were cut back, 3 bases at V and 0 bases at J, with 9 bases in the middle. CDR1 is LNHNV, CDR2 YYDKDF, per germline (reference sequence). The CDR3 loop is CATSSIKSSYNEQFF. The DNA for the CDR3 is TGTGCCACCAGCAGCATTAAGAGCTCCTACAATGAGCAGTTCTTC.

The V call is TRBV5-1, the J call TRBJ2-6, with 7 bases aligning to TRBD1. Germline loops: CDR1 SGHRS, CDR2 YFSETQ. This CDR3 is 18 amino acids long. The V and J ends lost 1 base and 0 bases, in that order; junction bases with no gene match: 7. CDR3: CASSLIPGGLSGANVLTF. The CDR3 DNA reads TGCGCCAGCAGCTTGATCCCAGGGGGTCTCTCTGGGGCCAACGTCCTGACTTTC.

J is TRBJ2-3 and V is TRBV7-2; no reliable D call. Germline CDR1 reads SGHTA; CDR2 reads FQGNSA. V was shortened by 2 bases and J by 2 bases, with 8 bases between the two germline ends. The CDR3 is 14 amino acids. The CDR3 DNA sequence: TGTGCCAGCAGCTTACGGGCGAACACAGATACGCAGTATTTT. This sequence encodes CASSLRANTDTQYF.

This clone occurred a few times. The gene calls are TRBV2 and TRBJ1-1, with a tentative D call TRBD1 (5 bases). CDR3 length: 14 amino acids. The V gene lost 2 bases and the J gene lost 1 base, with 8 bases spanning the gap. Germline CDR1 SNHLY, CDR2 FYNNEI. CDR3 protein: CASSEQGTNTEAFF. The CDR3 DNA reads TGTGCCAGCAGTGAACAGGGTACGAACACTGAAGCTTTCTTT. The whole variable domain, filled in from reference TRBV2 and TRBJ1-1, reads EPEVTQTPSHQVTQMGQEVILRCVPISNHLYFYWYRQILGQKVEFLVSFYNNEISEKSEIFDDQFSVERPDGSNFTLKIRSTKLEDSAMYFCASSEQGTNTEAFFGQGTRLTVV.

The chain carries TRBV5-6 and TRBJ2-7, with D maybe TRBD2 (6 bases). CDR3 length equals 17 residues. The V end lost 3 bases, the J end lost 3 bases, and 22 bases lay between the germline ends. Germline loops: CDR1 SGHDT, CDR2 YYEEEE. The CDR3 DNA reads TGTGCCAGCAGCTCTGTCGTGTATTCCTCGGAGGGCTACGAGCAGTACTTC. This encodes CASSSVVYSSEGYEQYF.

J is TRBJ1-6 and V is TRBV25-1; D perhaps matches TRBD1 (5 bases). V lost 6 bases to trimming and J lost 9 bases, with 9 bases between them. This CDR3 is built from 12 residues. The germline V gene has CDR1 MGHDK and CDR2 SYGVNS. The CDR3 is CASRRGASPLHF. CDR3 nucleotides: TGTGCCAGCAGAAGGGGAGCTTCACCCCTCCACTTT.